Here is one TCR beta chain with its context. Which antigen it targets is not known. Base quality data are lacking; no much larger clone is found one base away. This sample was included in a study of blood T cell repertoires in COVID-19 (dated by TCRdb to between 2020 and 2021). As for the study more broadly: Samples from collaborators originated in the United States, Italy and Spain and spanned both the acute and convalescent phases of COVID-19. Samples came from the ongoing ImmuneRACE study (first 160 participants) plus 1,254 subjects from 6 global collaborators. The material from the prospective study consisted of cDNA or gDNA derived from T cells, B-cell-depleted T cells, or PBMCs. The repertoires were released in a freely available public database intended as a resource for research on the immune response to SARS-CoV-2. The dataset comprised deeply sampled blood TCRbeta repertoires from subjects exposed to, actively infected with, or recovered from COVID-19. HLA class I and class II types, where available, came from metadata supplied by the sample provider rather than from assay-based typing. Nearly every sample came with metadata listing a de-identified subject ID, COVID-19 status, age in years and sex. The research as a whole found: Clinical and demographic metadata were provided uncurated, with the amount varying by source and participant.

Collaborating institutions collected whole blood in K2EDTA tubes following their own protocols. For TCRbeta analysis, collaborators shipped samples in one of three forms: frozen whole blood, isolated PBMCs, or DNA extracted from either of those sample types. TCRbeta CDR3 regions were amplified from genomic DNA by means of the immunoSEQ Assay, a bias-controlled multiplex PCR. As for the original processing: Within the assay, amplification of reference gene primers was used to estimate how many nucleated cells each sample contained. To quantify the absolute abundance of each unique TCRbeta CDR3 rearrangement, sequence reads were collapsed and filtered. For each sample, productive Simpson clonality was calculated as the square root of Simpson's diversity index across productive rearrangements. TCRdb retrieved this table from immuneACCESS and kept in-frame rearrangements only. Not all clones are present; in checked studies, unresolved V genes account for under half, and no reason is known for the remainder. V, J and clone size reflect that table, while D and trimming were determined from the DNA. This sample lists some 110,000 clones; about 74% were detected once. Of the sample, 5% to 8% falls within the top ten clones.

The CDR3 starts with the cysteine, ends with the phenylalanine, and has 15 residues. The sequence is cut down to CDR3 DNA, 45 bases in frame from base 1. The germline V gene sets CDR1 to SGHTA and CDR2 to FQGTGA. From V the trimming removes 0 bases and from J it removes 7 bases, while the gene matches leave 3 bases of the junction unaccounted for. In this chain, TRBV7-3 is recombined with TRBJ1-6, and 7 junction bases match TRBD1. Material for sequencing was peripheral blood. This receptor was identified in a man aged 65 to 79 with acute or convalescent COVID-19. CDR3 sequence: CASSLTAGGNSPLHF. The sequenced DNA is TGTGCCAGCAGCTTAACGGCAGGGGGGAATTCACCCCTCCACTTT.